Listed here is a single T cell receptor (beta chain). No antigen is known for it. Time point in this sample: week 23, last vaccination. Each dose delivered 300 ug of mutant IDH1 20-mer peptide subcutaneously with imiquimod. Libraries were prepared by immunoSEQ multiplex PCR; TCRdb keeps only in-frame clonotypes and omits some of them. The sample has about 56,000 clones, approximately 87% seen once. CDR1 and CDR2 (germline): LNHDA, SQIVND (reference sequence). The V end lost 5 bases, the J end lost 0 bases, and 13 bases lay between the germline ends. The CDR3 spans 15 residues. This record comes from a study of a mutant IDH1 vaccine in newly diagnosed glioma. Background on the study: During weeks 1, 3, 5, 7, 11, 15, 19 and 23, patients received eight vaccinations. Onset of vaccination occurred 4-6 weeks following radiotherapy alone, or with temozolomide cycles.

Overall study results and limits: Among patients, 93.3% showed immune responses induced by the vaccine.

The receptor was isolated from a man aged 40-49 years with glioma. Source: PBMCs, taken from a glioma patient whose treatment included an IDH1 peptide vaccine. This chain links TRBV19 with TRBJ1-1; no definite D call. The CDR3 spells CASSVGPRMNTEAFF. CDR3 coding DNA: TGTGCCAGTAGTGTCGGACCGAGGATGAACACTGAAGCTTTCTTT.